This TCR beta chain is drawn from a study of Ad26.COV2.S vaccination and SARS-CoV-2 variants. Overall study: Once or twice, 56 days apart, Ad26.COV2.S was delivered intramuscularly.

The CDR3 contains 15 residues. Trimming took off 6 bases at V and 0 bases at J, with 15 bases between the two ends. CDR1 is SNHLY and CDR2 is FYNNEI in the germline V gene. Sample treatment: around 19 received Ad26.COV2.S at low or high dose, single or two shots; about 5 received placebo; per-sample allocation not given. It was on day 63 after the first vaccine or placebo injection that samples were taken. Sequencing was performed with immunoSEQ multiplex PCR; in TCRdb, only in-frame clones are kept and a portion is missing. The sample records 500,000 or so clones, approximately 89% being singletons.

This chain connects TRBV2 to TRBJ2-7, with a possible D match to TRBD2 (5 bases). Specimen: peripheral blood, collected in a trial of Ad26.COV2.S vaccine versus placebo. This clonotype originated in a person aged 18 to 59 who received the Ad26.COV2.S COVID-19 vaccine or a placebo. In DNA, the CDR3 is TGTGCCAGCAGGAGGGTATCTGTTAGCTCCTACGAGCAGTACTTC. Translating gives CASRRVSVSSYEQYF.